This T cell receptor (beta chain) was recovered during a study of blood T cell repertoires in COVID-19. Regarding this clone: Sequence at one end of the junction differs from germline and may be a read error.

Germline assignment: CDR1 SSHAT and CDR2 FNYEAQ (reference sequence). CDR3 size: 15 residues. Clones were sequenced by immunoSEQ multiplex PCR, and TCRdb holds only the in-frame ones, with some missing. The profile shows fewer than 300,000 clones, around 90% of them singletons. The sequenced material came from PBMCs or T cells enriched from blood (not recorded which). The TCR originated in a young woman who had recovered from COVID-19. J is TRBJ2-2 and V is TRBV7-7; 7 positions match TRBD1. The CDR3 nucleotides are TGTGCTAGCAGCTTAGGACAGGATTACACCGGGGAGCTGTTTTTT. This sequence encodes CASSLGQDYTGELFF.